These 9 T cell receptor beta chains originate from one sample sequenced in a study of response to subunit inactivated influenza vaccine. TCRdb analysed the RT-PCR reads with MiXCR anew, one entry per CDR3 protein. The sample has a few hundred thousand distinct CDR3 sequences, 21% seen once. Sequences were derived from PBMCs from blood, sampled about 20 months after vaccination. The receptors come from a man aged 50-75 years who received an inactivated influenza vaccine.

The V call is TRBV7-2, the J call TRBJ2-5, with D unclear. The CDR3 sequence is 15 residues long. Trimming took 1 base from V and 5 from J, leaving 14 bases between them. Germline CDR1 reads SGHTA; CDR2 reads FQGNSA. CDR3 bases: TGTGCCAGCAGCTTAGAGACCCTGACGGCGGAGACCCAGTACTTC. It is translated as CASSLETLTAETQYF.

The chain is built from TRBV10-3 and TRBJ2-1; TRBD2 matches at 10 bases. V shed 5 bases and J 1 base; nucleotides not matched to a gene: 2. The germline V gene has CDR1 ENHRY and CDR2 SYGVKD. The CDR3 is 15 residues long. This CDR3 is CAISRTSGSYNEQFF. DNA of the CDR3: TGTGCCATCAGTCGGACTAGCGGATCCTACAATGAGCAGTTCTTC.

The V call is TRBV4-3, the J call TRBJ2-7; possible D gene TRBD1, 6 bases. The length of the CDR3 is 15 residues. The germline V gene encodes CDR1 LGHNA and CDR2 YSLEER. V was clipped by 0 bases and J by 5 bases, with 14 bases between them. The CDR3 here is CASSQDRTARDEQYF. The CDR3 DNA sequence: TGCGCCAGCAGCCAAGATAGGACAGCCAGAGACGAGCAGTACTTC.

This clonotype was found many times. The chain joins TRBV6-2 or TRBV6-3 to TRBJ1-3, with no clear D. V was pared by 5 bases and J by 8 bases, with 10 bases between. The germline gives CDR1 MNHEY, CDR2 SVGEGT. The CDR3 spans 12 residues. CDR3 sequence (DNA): TGTGCCAGCAGTCAACCTCTGGACACCATATATTTT. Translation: CASSQPLDTIYF.

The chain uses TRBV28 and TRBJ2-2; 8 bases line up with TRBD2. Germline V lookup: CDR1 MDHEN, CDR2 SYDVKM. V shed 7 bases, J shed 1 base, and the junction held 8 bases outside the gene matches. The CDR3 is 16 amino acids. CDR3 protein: CASKAGEEWNTGELFF. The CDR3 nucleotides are TGTGCCAGCAAAGCGGGAGAGGAGTGGAACACCGGGGAGCTGTTTTTT.

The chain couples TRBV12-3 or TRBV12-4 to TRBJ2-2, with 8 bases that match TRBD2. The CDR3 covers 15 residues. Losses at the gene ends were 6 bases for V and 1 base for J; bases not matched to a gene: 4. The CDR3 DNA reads TGTGCCAGCAGGGCTAGCGGGCAGAACACCGGGGAGCTGTTTTTT. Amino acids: CASRASGQNTGELFF.

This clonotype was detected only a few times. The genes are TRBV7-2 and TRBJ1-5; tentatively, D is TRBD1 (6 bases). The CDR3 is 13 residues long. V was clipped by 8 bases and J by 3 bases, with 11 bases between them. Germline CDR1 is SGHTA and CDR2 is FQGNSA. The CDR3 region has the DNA TGTGCCAGCGGAAGGGGGAACAATCAGCCCCAGCATTTT. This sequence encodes CASGRGNNQPQHF.

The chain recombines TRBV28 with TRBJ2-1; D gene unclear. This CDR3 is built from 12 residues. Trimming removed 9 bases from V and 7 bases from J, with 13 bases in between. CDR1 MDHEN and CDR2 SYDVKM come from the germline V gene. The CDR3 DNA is TGTGCCAGTACAACAAACGGGAATGAGCAGTTCTTC. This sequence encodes CASTTNGNEQFF. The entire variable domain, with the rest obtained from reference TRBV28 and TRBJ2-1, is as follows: DVKVTQSSRYLVKRTGEKVFLECVQDMDHENMFWYRQDPGLGLRLIYFSYDVKMKEKGDIPEGYSVSREKKERFSLILESASTNQTSMYLCASTTNGNEQFFGPGTRLTVL.

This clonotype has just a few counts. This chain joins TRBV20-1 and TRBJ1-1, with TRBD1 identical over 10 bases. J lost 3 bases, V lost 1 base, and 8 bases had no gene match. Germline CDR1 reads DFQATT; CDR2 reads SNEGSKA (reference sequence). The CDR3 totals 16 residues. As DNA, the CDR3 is TGCAGTGCTAGAGTCGACAGGGGGCTGGTGTACACTGAAGCTTTCTTT. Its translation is CSARVDRGLVYTEAFF.